This T cell receptor beta chain was documented in a study of blood T cells in healthy people across ages. Alongside a J-beta primer mix, a sample-barcoded 5' primer served in a second PCR lasting about 7 to 11 cycles. Unique molecular identifiers of 12 random nucleotides labeled each cDNA. TCRdb analysed the 5' RACE reads with MiXCR anew, one entry per CDR3 protein. The sample contains about 760,000 distinct CDR3 sequences, just under 25% of which appear only once. The CDR3 loop spans 15 amino acids. Germline CDR1 reads SGHRS; CDR2 reads YFSETQ. Trimming took off 6 bases at V and 2 bases at J, with 15 bases between the two ends. The same sample was also studied in work on T cells of mothers and their children.

Material for sequencing was blood. This TCR was recovered from a boy aged 5-17 years in good health. This chain connects TRBV5-1 to TRBJ1-3; D might be TRBD1 (6 bases). CDR3 sequence reads: CASTADSSAGNTIYF. CDR3 bases: TGCGCCAGCACGGCGGACAGTTCGGCTGGAAACACCATATATTTT. The entire variable domain, with the rest obtained from reference TRBV5-1 and TRBJ1-3, is as follows: KAGVTQTPRYLIKTRGQQVTLSCSPISGHRSVSWYQQTPGQGLQFLFEYFSETQRNKGNFPGRFSGRQFSNSRSEMNVSTLELGDSALYLCASTADSSAGNTIYFGEGSWLTVV.